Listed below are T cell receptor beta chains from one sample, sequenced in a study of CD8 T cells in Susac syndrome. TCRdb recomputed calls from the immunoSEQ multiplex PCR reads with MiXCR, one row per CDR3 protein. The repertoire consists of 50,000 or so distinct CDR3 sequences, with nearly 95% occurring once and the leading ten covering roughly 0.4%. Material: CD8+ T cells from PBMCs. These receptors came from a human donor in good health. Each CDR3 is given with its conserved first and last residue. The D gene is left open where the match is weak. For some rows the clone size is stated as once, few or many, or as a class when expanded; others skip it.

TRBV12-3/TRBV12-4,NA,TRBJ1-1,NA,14,CASSLGGTNTEAFF,TGTGCTAGCAGTTTAGGGGGAACTAACACTGAAGCTTTCTTT
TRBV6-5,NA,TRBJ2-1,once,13,CASSYSGLFEQFF,TGTGCCAGCAGTTACTCCGGACTATTTGAGCAGTTCTTC
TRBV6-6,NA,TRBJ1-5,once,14,CASSYPGSLQPQHF,TGTGCCAGCAGTTACCCAGGGTCTCTACAGCCCCAGCATTTT
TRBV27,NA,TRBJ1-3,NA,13,CASSHGPRNTIYF,TGTGCCAGCAGTCACGGACCTCGCAACACCATATATTTT
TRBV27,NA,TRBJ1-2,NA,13,CASSREGGYGYTF,TGTGCCAGCAGCCGGGAGGGGGGCTATGGCTACACCTTC
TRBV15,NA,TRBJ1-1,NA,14,CATSRDRRSLLAFF,TGTGCCACCAGCAGAGATCGCAGGTCACTGCTGGCTTTCTTT
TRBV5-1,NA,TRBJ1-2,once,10,CASSLGFSTF,TGCGCCAGCAGCCTGGGATTTTCCACCTTC
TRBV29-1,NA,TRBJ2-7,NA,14,CSVEGRGHPYEQYF,TGCAGCGTTGAAGGGAGGGGCCACCCCTACGAGCAGTACTTC
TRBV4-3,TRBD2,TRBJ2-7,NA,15,CASSQDRGESYEQYF,TGCGCCAGCAGCCAAGATCGGGGGGAGTCTTACGAGCAGTACTTC
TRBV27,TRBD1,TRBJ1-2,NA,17,CASSPGTVPASSYGYTF,TGTGCCAGCAGTCCGGGGACAGTTCCAGCATCCTCCTATGGCTACACCTTC
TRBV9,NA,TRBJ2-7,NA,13,CASSVGWSYEQYF,TGTGCCAGCAGCGTAGGGTGGTCCTACGAGCAGTACTTC
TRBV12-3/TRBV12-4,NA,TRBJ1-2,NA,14,CASSARELDYGYTF,TGTGCCAGCAGCGCCCGGGAGTTGGACTATGGCTACACCTTC
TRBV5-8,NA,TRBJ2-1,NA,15,CASIDLIRSYNEQFF,TGTGCCAGCATCGACCTCATCAGGTCCTACAATGAGCAGTTCTTC
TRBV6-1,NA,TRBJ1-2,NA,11,CASTWARGYTF,TGTGCCAGCACTTGGGCACGCGGCTACACCTTC
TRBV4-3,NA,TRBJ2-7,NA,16,CASSQDLGSPTYEQYF,TGCGCCAGCAGCCAAGATTTAGGGTCTCCGACTTACGAGCAGTACTTC
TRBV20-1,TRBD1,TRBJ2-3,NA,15,CSARDPQGAMDTQYF,TGCAGTGCTAGAGATCCGCAGGGGGCGATGGATACGCAGTATTTT
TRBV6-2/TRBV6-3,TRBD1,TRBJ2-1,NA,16,CASSSDRESSYNEQFF,TGTGCCAGCAGTAGCGACAGGGAAAGCTCCTACAATGAGCAGTTCTTC
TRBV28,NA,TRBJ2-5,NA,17,CASSFGMSQAAQETQYF,TGTGCCAGCAGTTTCGGTATGTCCCAAGCGGCTCAAGAGACCCAGTACTTC
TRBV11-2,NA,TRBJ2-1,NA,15,CASSPQDREGNEQFF,TGTGCCAGCAGCCCGCAGGACAGGGAGGGCAATGAGCAGTTCTTC
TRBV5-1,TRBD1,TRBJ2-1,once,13,CASGGQGVDEQFF,TGCGCCAGCGGGGGACAGGGTGTGGATGAGCAGTTCTTC
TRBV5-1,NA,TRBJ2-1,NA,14,CASSLWAATNEQFF,TGCGCCAGCAGCTTGTGGGCAGCTACCAATGAGCAGTTCTTC
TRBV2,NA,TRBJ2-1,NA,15,CASSEADWSVGEQFF,TGTGCCAGCAGTGAAGCAGACTGGAGTGTTGGTGAGCAGTTCTTC
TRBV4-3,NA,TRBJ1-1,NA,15,CASSLGGGLDTEAFF,TGCGCCAGCAGCCTTGGGGGGGGGTTGGACACTGAAGCTTTCTTT
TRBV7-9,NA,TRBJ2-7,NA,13,CASSLDGIYEQYF,TGTGCCAGCAGCTTAGATGGGATCTACGAGCAGTACTTC
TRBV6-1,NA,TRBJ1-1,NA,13,CASSDWGDTEAFF,TGTGCCAGCAGTGATTGGGGAGATACTGAAGCTTTCTTT
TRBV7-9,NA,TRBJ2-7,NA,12,CASSLTAGEQYF,TGTGCCAGCAGCTTGACCGCCGGGGAGCAGTACTTC
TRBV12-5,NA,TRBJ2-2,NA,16,CASGFTQMPGHGELFF,TGTGCTAGTGGTTTCACGCAGATGCCAGGGCACGGGGAGCTGTTTTTT
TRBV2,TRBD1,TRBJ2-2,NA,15,CASRDRNSNTGELFF,TGTGCCAGCAGGGACAGGAACTCGAACACCGGGGAGCTGTTTTTT
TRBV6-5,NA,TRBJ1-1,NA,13,CASSYEETDEAFF,TGTGCCAGCAGTTACGAGGAGACCGATGAAGCTTTCTTT
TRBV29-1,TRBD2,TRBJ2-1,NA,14,CSSGLAGPYNEQFF,TGCAGCTCAGGACTAGCGGGCCCCTACAATGAGCAGTTCTTC
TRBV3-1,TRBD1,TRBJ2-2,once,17,CASSPPGDRVNSGELFF,TGTGCCAGCAGCCCCCCAGGGGACAGGGTCAATTCTGGGGAGCTGTTTTTT
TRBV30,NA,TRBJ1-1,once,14,CAWRTDGGWTEAFF,TGTGCCTGGAGAACGGACGGCGGGTGGACTGAAGCTTTCTTT
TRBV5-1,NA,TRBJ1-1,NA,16,CASSPSNVGPYTEAFF,TGCGCCAGCAGCCCCTCTAATGTAGGGCCCTACACTGAAGCTTTCTTT
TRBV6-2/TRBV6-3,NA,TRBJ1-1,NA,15,CASSYSYQTGTEAFF,TGTGCCAGCAGTTACTCGTACCAAACGGGGACTGAAGCTTTCTTT
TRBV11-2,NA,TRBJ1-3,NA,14,CASSGGVAGNTIYF,TGTGCCAGCAGCGGAGGTGTAGCTGGAAACACCATATATTTT
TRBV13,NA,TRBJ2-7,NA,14,CASSLRGTDYEQYF,TGTGCCAGCAGCTTGAGGGGGACTGACTACGAGCAGTACTTC
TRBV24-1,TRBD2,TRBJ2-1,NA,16,CATSDRTGGLDNEQFF,TGTGCCACCAGTGATCGGACGGGGGGTCTGGACAATGAGCAGTTCTTC
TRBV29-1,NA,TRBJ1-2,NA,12,CSVGWGRGGYTF,TGCAGCGTTGGATGGGGGCGAGGTGGCTACACCTTC
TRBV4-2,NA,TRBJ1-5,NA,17,CASSQVLREGFNQPQHF,TGTGCCAGCAGCCAAGTCCTTCGGGAGGGTTTCAATCAGCCCCAGCATTTT
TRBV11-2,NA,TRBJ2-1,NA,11,CASSRGNEQFF,TGTGCCAGCAGCCGCGGTAATGAGCAGTTCTTC
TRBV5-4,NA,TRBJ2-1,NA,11,CASSLYHEQFF,TGTGCCAGCAGCTTGTACCATGAGCAGTTCTTC
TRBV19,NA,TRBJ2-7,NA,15,CASSIETGISYEQYF,TGTGCCAGTAGTATAGAGACTGGGATCTCCTACGAGCAGTACTTC
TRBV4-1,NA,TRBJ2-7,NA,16,CASSQEMGGTSYEQYF,TGCGCCAGCAGCCAAGAAATGGGGGGAACATCCTACGAGCAGTACTTC
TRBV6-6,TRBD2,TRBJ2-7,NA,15,CASSSLAGGGYEQYF,TGTGCCAGCAGTTCTCTAGCGGGAGGGGGATACGAGCAGTACTTC
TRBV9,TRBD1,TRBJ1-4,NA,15,CASSAGQARNEKLFF,TGTGCCAGCAGCGCTGGACAGGCCAGGAATGAAAAACTGTTTTTT
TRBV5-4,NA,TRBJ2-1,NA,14,CASSFRLDNNEQFF,TGTGCCAGCAGCTTCCGACTAGACAACAATGAGCAGTTCTTC
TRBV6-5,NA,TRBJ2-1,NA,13,CASSYGGHNEQFF,TGTGCCAGCAGTTACGGGGGACACAATGAGCAGTTCTTC
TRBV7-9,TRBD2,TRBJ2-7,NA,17,CASSLRQSGGPSYEQYF,TGTGCCAGCAGCCTAAGGCAATCGGGAGGGCCCTCCTACGAGCAGTACTTC
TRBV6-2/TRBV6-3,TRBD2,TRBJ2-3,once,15,CASSLRETVTDTQYF,TGTGCCAGCAGCTTGCGGGAGACAGTAACAGATACGCAGTATTTT
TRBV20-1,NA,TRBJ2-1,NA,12,CSASPGPTQQFF,TGCAGTGCTAGTCCGGGACCCACTCAACAGTTCTTC
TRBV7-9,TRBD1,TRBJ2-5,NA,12,CATRDREETQYF,TGTGCCACCAGAGACAGGGAAGAGACCCAGTACTTC
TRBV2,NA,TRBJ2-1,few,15,CASSPGPGSYNEQFF,TGTGCCAGCAGTCCGGGACCCGGCTCCTACAATGAGCAGTTCTTC
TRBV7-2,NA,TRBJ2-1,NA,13,CASRRTSYNEQFF,TGTGCAAGCCGGAGGACTTCCTACAATGAGCAGTTCTTC
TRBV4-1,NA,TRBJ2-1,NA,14,CASSQGTALNEQFF,TGCGCCAGCAGCCAAGGGACAGCCCTTAATGAGCAGTTCTTC
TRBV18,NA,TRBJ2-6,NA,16,CASSTTQGPGANVLTF,TGTGCCAGCTCAACCACACAGGGCCCTGGGGCCAACGTCCTGACTTTC
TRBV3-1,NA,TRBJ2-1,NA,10,CASSQTHIFF,TGTGCCAGCAGCCAAACTCATATTTTCTTC
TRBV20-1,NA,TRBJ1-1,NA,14,CSAKGTDSNTEAFF,TGCAGTGCTAAGGGGACGGACTCCAACACTGAAGCTTTCTTT
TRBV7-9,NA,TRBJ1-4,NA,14,CASSPPPTNEKLFF,TGTGCCAGCAGCCCCCCACCTACTAATGAAAAACTGTTTTTT
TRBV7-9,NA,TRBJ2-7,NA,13,CASSLVDVYEQYF,TGTGCCAGCAGCTTAGTGGACGTCTACGAGCAGTACTTC